Listed below are T cell receptor beta chains from one sample, sequenced in a study of T-cell reconstitution after alpha-beta-depleted transplantation in children. TCRdb passed the PCR reads through MiXCR, listing each CDR3 protein once. The data contain some 460,000 distinct CDR3 sequences, 16% of them singletons. Sequencing was performed on PBMCs, mostly from graft donor cells, taken 360 days after TCRalphabeta/CD19-depleted stem cell transplant. All receptors come from a boy younger than two who had a stem cell transplant for Wiskott-Aldrich syndrome, so the T cells may come from the graft donor. The CDR3 runs from the conserved cysteine through the conserved F or W. The order of the fields is J gene, V gene, CDR3 protein.

J: TRBJ2-7; V: TRBV7-2; CDR3: CASRQQGAGPYEQYF
J: TRBJ2-4; V: TRBV12-3/TRBV12-4; CDR3: CASSLRLLAKNIQYF
J: TRBJ2-1; V: TRBV12-3/TRBV12-4; CDR3: CASRYHGNRHNEQFF
J: TRBJ2-3; V: TRBV6-1; CDR3: CASSPTGIMKVTDTQYF
J: TRBJ2-7; V: TRBV6-2/TRBV6-3; CDR3: CASSALGLAGYEQYF
J: TRBJ2-5; V: TRBV10-3; CDR3: CAIRPRAQETQYF
J: TRBJ2-5; V: TRBV18; CDR3: CASSWTETQYF
J: TRBJ2-2; V: TRBV5-1; CDR3: CAMKTSTGELFF
J: TRBJ2-7; V: TRBV11-2; CDR3: CASSWGPRGLYEQYF
J: TRBJ2-7; V: TRBV29-1; CDR3: CSVDQGKGYEQYF
J: TRBJ1-1; V: TRBV7-9; CDR3: CASSLDADRNTEAFF
J: TRBJ2-1; V: TRBV7-2; CDR3: CASSLEPEDRQFF
J: TRBJ2-5; V: TRBV20-1; CDR3: CSARGQLVETQYF
J: TRBJ2-7; V: TRBV14; CDR3: CASSLLGTYEQYF
J: TRBJ2-1; V: TRBV12-3/TRBV12-4; CDR3: CASSLNRLAGVGQFF
J: TRBJ2-5; V: TRBV20-1; CDR3: CSARDPPRETQYF
J: TRBJ2-7; V: TRBV10-3; CDR3: CAISKTSGSLNEQYF
J: TRBJ2-5; V: TRBV6-5; CDR3: CASSYSGPPDETQYF
J: TRBJ2-1; V: TRBV4-3; CDR3: CASSQDFQENWNEQFF
J: TRBJ2-7; V: TRBV10-3; CDR3: CAISSSGGAAYEQYF
J: TRBJ2-7; V: TRBV15; CDR3: CATSRVEGAGEQYF
J: TRBJ2-3; V: TRBV5-1; CDR3: CASSLGRGHPRRSTDTQYF
J: TRBJ2-1; V: TRBV12-3/TRBV12-4; CDR3: CASSLATSGRVRFF
J: TRBJ2-3; V: TRBV7-9; CDR3: CASSLRAGGPISDTQYF
J: TRBJ2-1; V: TRBV13; CDR3: CAFSLVPDRGHYYNEQFF
J: TRBJ2-1; V: TRBV5-6; CDR3: CASSDLFGGEGEQFF
J: TRBJ2-1; V: TRBV24-1; CDR3: CATSGRSGSYNELFF